This is a list of T cell receptor beta chains from one sample in a study of T-cell memory formation after mild COVID-19. A single record per CDR3 protein comes from TCRdb applying MiXCR to the 5' RACE reads. The table includes fewer than 300,000 distinct CDR3 sequences, approximately 19% detected once. The sample consisted of PBMCs or a T cell subset sorted from them (not recorded which). Source of these receptors: a man younger than 35 who had mild COVID-19 (a few samples of this study predate the infection). Cell type and time point are not known. Each CDR3 is given with its conserved first and last residue. Fields, in order: V gene, clone size, J gene, D gene, CDR3 protein, CDR3 DNA. D genes are given only for firm matches. Expanded clones are given a class, and other clones once, few, many or no size at all.

v_call: TRBV6-6
clone_size: .
j_call: TRBJ2-3
d_call: .
cdr3_aa: CASSYSSQFTDTQYF
cdr3_nt: TGTGCCAGCAGTTACTCGAGTCAGTTCACAGATACGCAGTATTTT

v_call: TRBV29-1
clone_size: few
j_call: TRBJ2-1
d_call: .
cdr3_aa: CSVEDLGGQFF
cdr3_nt: TGCAGCGTTGAAGATCTTGGAGGGCAGTTCTTC

v_call: TRBV5-1
clone_size: many
j_call: TRBJ2-3
d_call: .
cdr3_aa: CASRGPGTTDTQYF
cdr3_nt: TGCGCCAGCAGAGGCCCGGGTACCACAGATACGCAGTATTTT

v_call: TRBV6-2/TRBV6-3
clone_size: .
j_call: TRBJ2-1
d_call: TRBD2
cdr3_aa: CASSSLAVYNEQFF
cdr3_nt: TGTGCCAGCAGTAGCCTAGCGGTCTACAATGAGCAGTTCTTC

v_call: TRBV7-2
clone_size: .
j_call: TRBJ1-1
d_call: TRBD1
cdr3_aa: CASSLGRDRGAFF
cdr3_nt: TGTGCCAGCAGCTTAGGAAGGGACAGGGGAGCTTTCTTT

v_call: TRBV7-2
clone_size: .
j_call: TRBJ1-3
d_call: TRBD1
cdr3_aa: CASTPDRASGNTTYF
cdr3_nt: TGTGCCAGCACCCCTGACAGGGCCTCTGGAAACACCACATATTTT

v_call: TRBV20-1
clone_size: .
j_call: TRBJ2-3
d_call: .
cdr3_aa: CSARGVGTDTQYF
cdr3_nt: TGCAGTGCTAGGGGGGTGGGCACAGATACGCAGTATTTT

v_call: TRBV7-9
clone_size: .
j_call: TRBJ2-3
d_call: .
cdr3_aa: CASSLGLNPADTQYF
cdr3_nt: TGTGCCAGCAGCTTAGGGCTAAACCCCGCAGATACGCAGTATTTT

v_call: TRBV7-8
clone_size: few
j_call: TRBJ1-5
d_call: TRBD1
cdr3_aa: CASSPGTGASSDQPQHF
cdr3_nt: TGTGCCAGCAGCCCCGGGACAGGGGCTAGTTCGGATCAGCCCCAGCATTTT

v_call: TRBV27
clone_size: .
j_call: TRBJ1-2
d_call: .
cdr3_aa: CASRMNTGPSNYGYTF
cdr3_nt: TGTGCCAGCAGGATGAATACAGGGCCCTCTAACTATGGCTACACCTTC

v_call: TRBV28
clone_size: few
j_call: TRBJ1-5
d_call: .
cdr3_aa: CASTRMGDAWHF
cdr3_nt: TGTGCCAGCACCCGAATGGGGGACGCATGGCATTTT

v_call: TRBV3-1
clone_size: few
j_call: TRBJ2-7
d_call: .
cdr3_aa: CASSLLGARSSYEQYF
cdr3_nt: TGTGCCAGCAGCCTCCTTGGGGCCAGGTCCTCCTACGAGCAGTACTTC

v_call: TRBV30
clone_size: few
j_call: TRBJ2-1
d_call: .
cdr3_aa: CAWSPGFNEQFF
cdr3_nt: TGTGCCTGGAGTCCCGGGTTCAATGAGCAGTTCTTC

v_call: TRBV6-2/TRBV6-3
clone_size: .
j_call: TRBJ1-2
d_call: .
cdr3_aa: CASSDRSKGYTF
cdr3_nt: TGTGCCAGCAGTGACCGGTCTAAGGGCTACACCTTC

v_call: TRBV20-1
clone_size: .
j_call: TRBJ2-7
d_call: TRBD1
cdr3_aa: CSARDFAGGYEQYF
cdr3_nt: TGCAGTGCTAGAGATTTTGCAGGGGGCTACGAGCAGTACTTC

v_call: TRBV9
clone_size: few
j_call: TRBJ2-3
d_call: .
cdr3_aa: CASSVVGGVADTQYF
cdr3_nt: TGTGCCAGCAGCGTAGTCGGCGGGGTAGCAGATACGCAGTATTTT

v_call: TRBV27
clone_size: few
j_call: TRBJ2-7
d_call: .
cdr3_aa: CASSFSLYYEQYF
cdr3_nt: TGTGCCAGCAGTTTTTCTCTGTATTACGAGCAGTACTTC

v_call: TRBV7-2
clone_size: .
j_call: TRBJ2-1
d_call: TRBD2
cdr3_aa: CASSLVLAGGTKQFF
cdr3_nt: TGTGCCAGCAGCTTAGTACTAGCGGGGGGCACGAAGCAGTTCTTC

v_call: TRBV5-1
clone_size: few
j_call: TRBJ2-5
d_call: .
cdr3_aa: CASSFAGETQYF
cdr3_nt: TGCGCCAGCAGCTTCGCGGGGGAGACCCAGTACTTC

v_call: TRBV7-2
clone_size: .
j_call: TRBJ2-6
d_call: TRBD1
cdr3_aa: CASSPTGDGANVLTF
cdr3_nt: TGTGCCAGCAGCCCGACAGGGGACGGGGCCAACGTCCTGACTTTC

v_call: TRBV7-3
clone_size: .
j_call: TRBJ1-5
d_call: .
cdr3_aa: CASSENSNQPQHF
cdr3_nt: TGTGCCAGCAGCGAGAATAGCAATCAGCCCCAGCATTTT

v_call: TRBV7-2
clone_size: few
j_call: TRBJ2-1
d_call: TRBD2
cdr3_aa: CASSQGRLAGWGFF
cdr3_nt: TGTGCCAGCAGCCAGGGTAGGCTAGCGGGGTGGGGGTTCTTC